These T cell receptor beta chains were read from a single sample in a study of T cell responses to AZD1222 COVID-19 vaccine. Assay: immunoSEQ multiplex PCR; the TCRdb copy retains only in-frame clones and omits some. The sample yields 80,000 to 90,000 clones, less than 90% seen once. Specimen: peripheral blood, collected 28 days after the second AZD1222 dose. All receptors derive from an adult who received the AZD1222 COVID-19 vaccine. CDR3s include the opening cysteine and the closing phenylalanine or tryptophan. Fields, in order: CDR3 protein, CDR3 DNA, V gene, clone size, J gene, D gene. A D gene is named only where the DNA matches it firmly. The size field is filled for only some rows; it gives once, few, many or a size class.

CDR3: CASSIGEGWGNQPQHF
DNA: TGTGCCAGTAGTATAGGAGAGGGTTGGGGCAATCAGCCCCAGCATTTT
V: TRBV19
size: -
J: TRBJ1-5
D: -

CDR3: CASSSTGTAREQYF
DNA: TGCGCCAGCAGCTCGACAGGGACAGCGAGGGAGCAGTACTTC
V: TRBV5-1
size: -
J: TRBJ2-7
D: TRBD1

CDR3: CASRPGHLSNQPQHF
DNA: TGTGCCAGTAGACCGGGACACCTTAGCAATCAGCCCCAGCATTTT
V: TRBV19
size: -
J: TRBJ1-5
D: -

CDR3: CASSPFRLAKNIQYF
DNA: TGTGCCAGCAGTCCCTTTCGACTAGCCAAAAACATTCAGTACTTC
V: TRBV6-2/TRBV6-3
size: -
J: TRBJ2-4
D: -

CDR3: CASSYRDRVFAGYTF
DNA: TGTGCCAGCAGTTATCGGGACAGGGTGTTCGCTGGCTACACCTTC
V: TRBV6-2/TRBV6-3
size: -
J: TRBJ1-2
D: TRBD1

CDR3: CASGASLGGRAFF
DNA: TGTGCCAGCGGGGCGTCTTTGGGAGGGCGAGCTTTCTTT
V: TRBV2
size: -
J: TRBJ1-1
D: -

CDR3: CASSLEQGRVGETQYF
DNA: TGTGCCAGCAGCTTAGAGCAGGGCAGAGTGGGAGAGACCCAGTACTTC
V: TRBV7-2
size: -
J: TRBJ2-5
D: -

CDR3: CASSSGDSSNQPQHF
DNA: TGCGCCAGCAGCTCCGGGGACAGCTCGAATCAGCCCCAGCATTTT
V: TRBV10-2
size: -
J: TRBJ1-5
D: TRBD1

CDR3: CASSEARLGDTEAFF
DNA: TGTGCCAGCAGTGAAGCAAGACTCGGGGACACTGAAGCTTTCTTT
V: TRBV6-1
size: -
J: TRBJ1-1
D: -

CDR3: CARSPMTGGLSTDTQYF
DNA: TGTGCCAGAAGCCCCATGACAGGGGGCCTTAGCACAGATACGCAGTATTTT
V: TRBV7-5
size: -
J: TRBJ2-3
D: -

CDR3: CASSSSLRDRRVNEQFF
DNA: TGCGCCAGCAGCTCCTCCCTTAGGGATCGCCGGGTAAATGAGCAGTTCTTC
V: TRBV5-1
size: -
J: TRBJ2-1
D: -

CDR3: CASSLSKQGVYEQYF
DNA: TGTGCCAGTAGTTTATCCAAACAGGGAGTCTACGAGCAGTACTTC
V: TRBV19
size: -
J: TRBJ2-7
D: -

CDR3: CASSHRVVSQDTQYF
DNA: TGTGCCAGCAGCCACAGGGTAGTATCTCAGGATACGCAGTATTTT
V: TRBV2
size: -
J: TRBJ2-3
D: -

CDR3: CSVEGRAGDTQYF
DNA: TGCAGCGTTGAGGGCAGGGCCGGAGATACGCAGTATTTT
V: TRBV29-1
size: -
J: TRBJ2-3
D: -

CDR3: CASSGQENVRQPQHF
DNA: TGTGCCAGTTCAGGACAGGAGAACGTTCGTCAGCCCCAGCATTTT
V: TRBV19
size: -
J: TRBJ1-5
D: TRBD1

CDR3: CASRRGGGNTEAFF
DNA: TGTGCCAGCAGGAGGGGGGGCGGTAATACTGAAGCTTTCTTT
V: TRBV9
size: -
J: TRBJ1-1
D: -

CDR3: CASSKNSYGYTF
DNA: TGTGCCAGCAGTAAGAACAGCTATGGCTACACCTTC
V: TRBV6-5
size: -
J: TRBJ1-2
D: -

CDR3: CASSSDRGNTIYF
DNA: TGTGCCAGCAGCTCGGACCGTGGAAACACCATATATTTT
V: TRBV7-9
size: -
J: TRBJ1-3
D: -

CDR3: CASSRGLNTEAFF
DNA: TGTGCCAGCAGCCGAGGGTTGAACACTGAAGCTTTCTTT
V: TRBV7-3
size: once
J: TRBJ1-1
D: -

CDR3: CASSSRQGRSTEAFF
DNA: TGTGCCAGCAGCTCCAGACAGGGTCGGTCCACTGAAGCTTTCTTT
V: TRBV7-6
size: once
J: TRBJ1-1
D: TRBD1

CDR3: CASLGTENTGELFF
DNA: TGTGCCAGCTTGGGGACAGAGAACACCGGGGAGCTGTTTTTT
V: TRBV19
size: -
J: TRBJ2-2
D: TRBD1

CDR3: CASSASGLAGADTQYF
DNA: TGTGCCAGCAGCGCGTCGGGACTAGCAGGGGCAGATACGCAGTATTTT
V: TRBV11-2
size: few
J: TRBJ2-3
D: TRBD2

CDR3: CASSQGDGGYEQYF
DNA: TGCGCCAGCAGCCAAGGGGACGGGGGATACGAGCAGTACTTC
V: TRBV4-1
size: -
J: TRBJ2-7
D: -

CDR3: CASSQGVSGANEQFF
DNA: TGTGCCAGCAGCCAAGGCGTTAGCGGGGCTAATGAGCAGTTCTTC
V: TRBV4-2
size: -
J: TRBJ2-1
D: TRBD2

CDR3: CASSQDPAGYNEQFF
DNA: TGCGCCAGCAGCCAAGACCCCGCCGGCTACAATGAGCAGTTCTTC
V: TRBV4-1
size: -
J: TRBJ2-1
D: -

CDR3: CASSKGGGRLFNQPQHF
DNA: TGTGCCAGCAGCAAAGGGGGGGGGAGACTCTTCAATCAGCCCCAGCATTTT
V: TRBV21-1
size: -
J: TRBJ1-5
D: -

CDR3: CASSPWGERGYNEQFF
DNA: TGTGCCAGCAGCCCCTGGGGGGAGCGGGGATACAATGAGCAGTTCTTC
V: TRBV3-1/TRBV3-2
size: -
J: TRBJ2-1
D: TRBD2

CDR3: CASSHRTTTNEKLFF
DNA: TGTGCCAGCAGCCACCGGACAACAACTAATGAAAAACTGTTTTTT
V: TRBV11-2
size: -
J: TRBJ1-4
D: -

CDR3: CASSVEGGTEAFF
DNA: TGTGCCAGCAGCGTAGAGGGTGGAACTGAAGCTTTCTTT
V: TRBV9
size: -
J: TRBJ1-1
D: -

CDR3: CASSIWGAPNTGELFF
DNA: TGTGCCAGTAGTATCTGGGGGGCGCCGAACACCGGGGAGCTGTTTTTT
V: TRBV19
size: -
J: TRBJ2-2
D: -

CDR3: CASSDRGLTNEKLFF
DNA: TGTGCCAGCAGTGACAGGGGGCTAACTAATGAAAAACTGTTTTTT
V: TRBV2
size: -
J: TRBJ1-4
D: TRBD1

CDR3: CASSELTGLGRNQPQHF
DNA: TGTGCCAGCAGTGAACTTACAGGGTTAGGTCGCAATCAGCCCCAGCATTTT
V: TRBV6-1
size: -
J: TRBJ1-5
D: -

CDR3: CATSRGGAEKVYGYTF
DNA: TGTGCCACCAGCAGAGGTGGGGCAGAAAAAGTCTATGGCTACACCTTC
V: TRBV15
size: -
J: TRBJ1-2
D: -

CDR3: CASIRGRETQYF
DNA: TGTGCCAGCATCCGAGGGAGAGAGACCCAGTACTTC
V: TRBV21-1
size: -
J: TRBJ2-5
D: -

CDR3: CASSTQGLGETQYF
DNA: TGTGCCAGCTCAACTCAGGGTTTGGGAGAGACCCAGTACTTC
V: TRBV18
size: -
J: TRBJ2-5
D: -

CDR3: CASSWRKTNYGYTF
DNA: TGTGCCAGCAGTTGGCGGAAGACTAACTATGGCTACACCTTC
V: TRBV27
size: -
J: TRBJ1-2
D: -

CDR3: CASRDRARGYTF
DNA: TGTGCCAGCAGAGACAGGGCCAGAGGCTACACCTTC
V: TRBV27
size: -
J: TRBJ1-2
D: TRBD1

CDR3: CASSPTSSGNTIYF
DNA: TGCGCCAGCAGCCCGACGAGCTCTGGAAACACCATATATTTT
V: TRBV10-1
size: -
J: TRBJ1-3
D: -

CDR3: CASSPGTVDEKLFF
DNA: TGTGCCAGCAGCCCTGGGACGGTGGATGAAAAACTGTTTTTT
V: TRBV7-9
size: -
J: TRBJ1-4
D: -

CDR3: CASSAGQGIGQETQYF
DNA: TGTGCCAGCTCAGCGGGACAGGGGATTGGCCAAGAGACCCAGTACTTC
V: TRBV18
size: -
J: TRBJ2-5
D: TRBD1

CDR3: CASSQGNEQFF
DNA: TGTGCCAGCAGCCAAGGCAATGAGCAGTTCTTC
V: TRBV3-1/TRBV3-2
size: -
J: TRBJ2-1
D: -

CDR3: CASSSPREGAYRGYTF
DNA: TGTGCCAGCAGCTCCCCCCGGGAGGGGGCTTACAGGGGCTACACCTTC
V: TRBV11-2
size: -
J: TRBJ1-2
D: TRBD1

CDR3: CASSQDWTQTQYF
DNA: TGTGCCAGCAGCCAAGATTGGACCCAGACCCAGTACTTC
V: TRBV4-2
size: -
J: TRBJ2-5
D: -

CDR3: CASSWDFEGGNTIYF
DNA: TGCGCCAGCAGCTGGGACTTCGAGGGAGGAAACACCATATATTTT
V: TRBV5-1
size: -
J: TRBJ1-3
D: -

CDR3: CASSQALLREQYF
DNA: TGTGCCAGCAGCCAAGCCCTTTTGAGGGAGCAGTACTTC
V: TRBV3-1/TRBV3-2
size: -
J: TRBJ2-7
D: -

CDR3: CASSLVFLGGSYNEQFF
DNA: TGTGCCAGCAGCCTGGTATTTTTAGGGGGCTCCTACAATGAGCAGTTCTTC
V: TRBV5-8
size: -
J: TRBJ2-1
D: -

CDR3: CASSSGQPNTEAFF
DNA: TGCGCCAGCAGCTCGGGACAGCCGAACACTGAAGCTTTCTTT
V: TRBV5-1
size: -
J: TRBJ1-1
D: TRBD1

CDR3: CASSHLRSEAFF
DNA: TGTGCCAGCAGCCACTTGCGCAGTGAAGCTTTCTTT
V: TRBV14
size: -
J: TRBJ1-1
D: -

CDR3: CASSPRTSKLEQYF
DNA: TGTGCCAGCAGCCCCCGGACTAGCAAGTTGGAGCAGTACTTC
V: TRBV7-8
size: -
J: TRBJ2-7
D: TRBD2

CDR3: CASSMLSTARHYNSPLHF
DNA: TGTGCCAGTAGTATGCTCTCGACAGCTAGACATTATAATTCACCCCTCCACTTT
V: TRBV19
size: -
J: TRBJ1-6
D: -

CDR3: CASSPQGGGELFF
DNA: TGTGCCAGCAGCCCTCAGGGGGGCGGGGAGCTGTTTTTT
V: TRBV9
size: -
J: TRBJ2-2
D: -

CDR3: CASSLRQGSGTDTQYF
DNA: TGTGCCAGCTCACTCCGACAGGGTTCTGGCACAGATACGCAGTATTTT
V: TRBV18
size: -
J: TRBJ2-3
D: TRBD1

CDR3: CASSAGASGGVETQYF
DNA: TGTGCCAGCAGCGCCGGGGCTAGCGGGGGAGTTGAGACCCAGTACTTC
V: TRBV7-9
size: few
J: TRBJ2-5
D: TRBD2

CDR3: CATSRPGQVARLNTEAFF
DNA: TGTGCCACCAGCAGGCCAGGACAGGTAGCGCGCCTTAACACTGAAGCTTTCTTT
V: TRBV15
size: -
J: TRBJ1-1
D: TRBD1

CDR3: CASSESTPRGEQYF
DNA: TGTGCCAGCAGTGAAAGTACGCCACGGGGCGAGCAGTACTTC
V: TRBV2
size: -
J: TRBJ2-7
D: -

CDR3: CASSNPGQGEETQYF
DNA: TGTGCCAGCAGCAACCCGGGACAGGGAGAAGAGACCCAGTACTTC
V: TRBV3-1/TRBV3-2
size: -
J: TRBJ2-5
D: TRBD1

CDR3: CASSSRTTNTGELFF
DNA: TGTGCCAGCAGCTCCAGGACCACGAACACCGGGGAGCTGTTTTTT
V: TRBV5-4
size: once
J: TRBJ2-2
D: -

CDR3: CASSTDSSSGNTIYF
DNA: TGCGCCAGCAGCACGGACAGCAGCTCTGGAAACACCATATATTTT
V: TRBV5-1
size: -
J: TRBJ1-3
D: -

CDR3: CASSVSGQAHYGYTF
DNA: TGTGCCAGCAGCGTATCAGGGCAGGCGCACTATGGCTACACCTTC
V: TRBV9
size: -
J: TRBJ1-2
D: -